The 20 T cell receptor beta chains in this list originate from one sample, sequenced in a study of Graves' ophthalmopathy and Graves' hyperthyroidism. Amplification of TCR beta CDR3 regions used RNA transcripts. HTBI primers were employed in first-round RT-PCR, then a second-round multiplex PCR followed. Via MiXCR, TCRdb re-called the multiplex PCR reads, giving one row per CDR3 protein. Among 200,000 to 300,000 distinct CDR3 sequences listed, around 45% were seen once. Sequencing used peripheral blood. These receptors were taken from an adult man with Graves' ophthalmopathy.

This clonotype was seen repeatedly, ten times or more. This chain joins TRBV2 and TRBJ1-3; the D gene is possibly TRBD1 (6 bases). This CDR3 is 14 amino acids long. Trimming cost V 2 bases and J 3 bases, with 8 bases left between them. The germline V gene encodes CDR1 SNHLY and CDR2 FYNNEI. CDR3 amino acids: CASSERGSGNTIYF. In DNA form, the CDR3 reads TGTGCCAGCAGTGAAAGGGGGAGTGGAAACACCATATATTTT.

This clonotype turned up a few times. The rearrangement joins TRBV7-2 to TRBJ1-6; D is undetermined. CDR1 SGHTA and CDR2 FQGNSA come from the germline V gene. Deletions cut 1 base from V and 0 bases from J, with 13 bases between. The CDR3 contains 18 residues. CDR3 region: CASSLDRQQSSYNSPLHF. CDR3 sequence (DNA): TGTGCCAGCAGCTTAGACCGGCAACAGAGCTCCTATAATTCACCCCTCCACTTT.

This clonotype came up many times. The chain has TRBV15 and TRBJ2-5, with D unresolved. The V gene lost 0 bases and the J gene lost 1 base, with 9 bases spanning the gap. Germline CDR1 reads LNHNV; CDR2 reads YYDKDF (reference sequence). The CDR3 runs to 15 residues. Here the CDR3 reads CATSRDGVVQETQYF. Written as DNA, the CDR3 is TGTGCCACCAGCAGAGATGGAGTGGTCCAAGAGACCCAGTACTTC.

The J gene is TRBJ2-7, the V gene TRBV2; 9 bases line up with TRBD2. The germline V gene encodes CDR1 SNHLY and CDR2 FYNNEI. The junction had 5 bases not matched to a gene; V was cut back by 5 bases and J by 6 bases. This CDR3 spans 13 amino acids. The CDR3 nucleotides read TGTGCCAGCAGTCCTAGCGGGACCGGCGAGCAGTACTTC. Its translation: CASSPSGTGEQYF.

As regards this clonotype: A junction end diverges from the germline sequence, so it may reflect a read error. The V and J genes are TRBV10-3 and TRBJ2-7, with 10 bases aligning to TRBD1. The CDR3 runs to 15 residues. The germline V gene has CDR1 ENHRY and CDR2 SYGVKD. The CDR3 is CASSPPGTGAYEQYF. The CDR3 coding sequence is TGTGCCAGCAGTCCGCCCGGGACAGGGGCCTACGAGCAGTACTTC.

The genes are TRBV20-1 and TRBJ1-3, with a weak D call TRBD1 (6 bases). Germline CDR1 reads DFQATT; CDR2 reads SNEGSKA (reference sequence). The CDR3 length is 14 residues. V gave up 3 bases and J gave up 3 bases, with 12 bases separating them. The CDR3 loop is CSARDRNGGNTIYF. The CDR3 nucleotides are TGCAGTGCTAGGGACAGAAATGGTGGAAACACCATATATTTT.

This clonotype appeared many times. The chain employs TRBV5-1 and TRBJ1-3; no clear D gene. Germline V gene data show CDR1 as SGHRS and CDR2 as YFSETQ. This CDR3 has 16 amino acids. Trimming took off 0 bases at V and 0 bases at J, with 10 bases between the two ends. CDR3 coding DNA: TGCGCCAGCAGCTTGGACACGATGAGCTCTGGAAACACCATATATTTT. Protein sequence: CASSLDTMSSGNTIYF.

The chain joins TRBV7-9 to TRBJ2-7; D remains ambiguous. CDR1 is SEHNR, CDR2 FQNEAQ, per germline (reference sequence). This CDR3 is 14 amino acids long. V lost 1 base and J lost 3, with 10 bases in between. The CDR3 nucleotides are TGTGCCAGCAGCTTAGGCCAATGGAGCTACGAGCAGTACTTC. Protein sequence: CASSLGQWSYEQYF.

This clonotype was detected only a few times. CDR3 coding DNA: TGTGCCAGCAGTGAAGGTCCGGCGAAATGGACCGGGGAGCTGTTTTTT. Encoded protein: CASSEGPAKWTGELFF. V gene TRBV2 combines with J gene TRBJ2-2; D gene ambiguous. CDR3 length: 16 amino acids. Germline V gene lookup returns CDR1 SNHLY and CDR2 FYNNEI. The germline V and J ends were trimmed by 1 base and 5 bases, with 14 bases remaining between them.

The rearrangement links TRBV10-3 to TRBJ2-2, with TRBD1 matching over 8 bases. V lost 10 bases to trimming and J lost 7 bases; unmatched junction nucleotides: 11. Germline V gene sequence: CDR1 ENHRY, CDR2 SYGVKD. The length of the CDR3 is 14 residues. This CDR3 reads CATRTGPDVGELFF. The CDR3 DNA sequence: TGTGCCACCAGGACAGGGCCCGATGTCGGGGAGCTGTTTTTT.

V and J are TRBV7-9 and TRBJ2-7; TRBD2 matches at 8 bases. The germline V gene has CDR1 SEHNR and CDR2 FQNEAQ (reference sequence). V trimming: 5 bases; J trimming: 3 bases; junction bases outside the gene matches: 9. CDR3 size: 15 residues. The CDR3, as DNA: TGTGCCAGCAGCCATCGTAGCGGGACCCACTACGAGCAGTACTTC. It is translated as CASSHRSGTHYEQYF.

This clonotype was found many times. This sequence joins TRBV29-1 and TRBJ1-4; 7 nucleotides align to TRBD1. Germline lookup yields CDR1 SQVTM and CDR2 ANQGSEA. The junction had 8 bases not matched to a gene; V was cut back by 5 bases and J by 5 bases. This CDR3 is 14 amino acids long. The CDR3 is CSVTKGATNEKLFF. The CDR3 bases are TGCAGCGTTACCAAGGGGGCCACGAATGAAAAACTGTTTTTT.

Only a few counts were recorded for this clonotype. The rearrangement uses TRBV7-9 and TRBJ2-2, with D possibly TRBD1 on 6 matching bases. The CDR3 consists of 14 residues. CDR1 is SEHNR, CDR2 FQNEAQ, per germline (reference sequence). Trimming removed 1 base from V and 3 bases from J, with 6 bases in between. Here the CDR3 DNA reads TGTGCCAGCAGCTTAGGGACAGACACCGGGGAGCTGTTTTTT. It is translated as CASSLGTDTGELFF.

V usage is TRBV10-1 and J usage is TRBJ2-2; 14 bases agree with TRBD2. Germline values: CDR1 WNHNN, CDR2 SYGVQD (reference sequence). The J segment lost 4 bases and the V segment lost 5 bases, leaving 6 bases of the junction unmatched. The CDR3 has 17 amino acids. DNA for the CDR3: TGCGCCAGCAGTAGGACTAGCGGGAGGCACACCACCGGGGAGCTGTTTTTT. It yields the protein CASSRTSGRHTTGELFF.

In the case of this clonotype: The junction departs from the called germline gene at one end, perhaps through a read error. The V gene is TRBV5-4, the J gene TRBJ2-6, with D unresolved. The CDR3 length is 14 residues. The germline CDR1 and CDR2 sequences are SGHNT and YYREEE (reference sequence). CDR3 in amino acids: CASSPEHPKYTEAF. The DNA for the CDR3 is TGTGCCAGCAGCCCGGAACACCCCAAGTACACTGAAGCTTTC. Together with reference TRBV5-4 and TRBJ2-6, the CDR3 gives the full variable domain: ETGVTQSPTHLIKTRGQQVTLRCSSQSGHNTVSWYQQALGQGPQFIFQYYREEENGRGNFPPRFSGLQFPNYSSELNVNALELDDSALYLCASSPEHPKYTEAFGAGSRLTVL.

The rearrangement joins TRBV12-3 or TRBV12-4 to TRBJ2-5; 9 nucleotides agree with TRBD1. After removal of 5 bases from V and 1 base from J, the junction contained 8 bases not matched to a gene. The CDR3 length is 16 residues. The CDR3 nucleotides are TGTGCCAGCAGTCTCAAGGACAGGGGTATCCAAGAGACCCAGTACTTC. It encodes CASSLKDRGIQETQYF.

This clonotype has only a few counts. This chain uses TRBV2 with TRBJ1-4; D is unresolved. The CDR3 is 11 residues long. Germline CDR1 and CDR2: SNHLY and FYNNEI. The V gene lost 2 bases and the J gene lost 5 bases, with 0 bases spanning the gap. The CDR3 DNA reads TGTGCCAGCAGTGAAAATGAAAAACTGTTTTTT. Protein: CASSENEKLFF. Together with reference TRBV2 and TRBJ1-4, the CDR3 gives the full variable domain: EPEVTQTPSHQVTQMGQEVILRCVPISNHLYFYWYRQILGQKVEFLVSFYNNEISEKSEIFDDQFSVERPDGSNFTLKIRSTKLEDSAMYFCASSENEKLFFGSGTQLSVL.

V gene TRBV20-1 combines with J gene TRBJ1-5; unclear D gene. This CDR3 is built from 15 residues. Germline V lookup: CDR1 DFQATT, CDR2 SNEGSKA (reference sequence). Trimming removed 0 bases from V and 4 bases from J, with 13 bases in between. In nucleotides, the CDR3 is TGCAGTGCTAGAGATCCCTGGGCGGATAATCAGCCCCAGCATTTT. Its translation: CSARDPWADNQPQHF.

This chain connects TRBV2 to TRBJ1-5; D gene unclear. V shed 0 bases and J shed 3 bases, with 9 bases lying between them. The germline CDR1 and CDR2 sequences are SNHLY and FYNNEI. The CDR3 has 15 residues. The CDR3 DNA reads as TGTGCCAGCAGTGAAGCGCGAGGGAACAATCAGCCCCAGCATTTT. This codes for CASSEARGNNQPQHF.

The rearrangement uses TRBV11-2 and TRBJ2-7, with D tentatively TRBD2 (5 bases). This CDR3 has 16 amino acids. Germline CDR1 is SGHAT and CDR2 is FQNNGV. V was pared by 0 bases and J by 0 bases, with 12 bases between. CDR3: CASSLDSGLSSYEQYF. The CDR3 DNA is TGTGCCAGCAGCTTAGATTCCGGACTGAGCTCCTACGAGCAGTACTTC.